This is a list of T cell receptor beta chains from one sample in a study of blood T cell repertoires in COVID-19. Profiled with immunoSEQ multiplex PCR; TCRdb holds only in-frame clones, not every one. The table includes more than 85,000 clones, 89% detected once. What was sequenced was peripheral blood. The receptors originated from a woman in her 70s with acute or convalescent COVID-19. Both conserved end residues are part of each CDR3. A D gene is named only where the DNA matches it firmly. A clone size is listed for some rows: how often the clone was seen (once, few, many), or a class if it is expanded.

clone size | D gene | J gene | V gene | CDR3 protein | CDR3 DNA
. | . | TRBJ2-5 | TRBV14 | CASSPRTDIGQTQYF | TGTGCCAGCAGCCCCCGGACAGATATCGGACAGACCCAGTACTTC
. | . | TRBJ2-7 | TRBV2 | CASSEAPTGTPYEQYF | TGTGCCAGCAGTGAAGCGCCCACAGGAACGCCCTACGAGCAGTACTTC
. | TRBD1 | TRBJ1-3 | TRBV7-8 | CASSRGQGRGNTIYF | TGTGCCAGCAGCCGGGGACAGGGACGTGGAAACACCATATATTTT
. | . | TRBJ1-6 | TRBV4-2 | CASSQQPPGVTYNSPLHF | TGTGCCAGCAGCCAACAACCCCCAGGGGTAACCTATAATTCACCCCTCCACTTT
. | TRBD1 | TRBJ2-2 | TRBV7-8 | CASSFAPGQGISTGELFF | TGTGCCAGCAGCTTCGCCCCGGGACAGGGTATCAGTACCGGGGAGCTGTTTTTT
once | . | TRBJ2-3 | TRBV6-4 | CASSDSGATDTQYF | TGTGCCAGCAGTGACTCGGGAGCCACAGATACGCAGTATTTT
once | TRBD2 | TRBJ2-1 | TRBV10-3 | CAISEQTSGRLHEQFF | TGTGCCATCAGTGAGCAGACTAGCGGGAGGCTCCATGAGCAGTTCTTC
. | . | TRBJ2-2 | TRBV10-1 | CASGWNTGELFF | TGCGCCAGCGGCTGGAACACCGGGGAGCTGTTTTTT
. | . | TRBJ1-1 | TRBV3-1/TRBV3-2 | CASSQGPGWAFF | TGTGCCAGCAGCCAAGGTCCGGGTTGGGCTTTCTTT
once | . | TRBJ1-3 | TRBV19 | CASSESPNTIYF | TGTGCCAGTAGTGAGAGTCCTAACACCATATATTTT
. | . | TRBJ2-7 | TRBV27 | CASSWRSGDEQYF | TGTGCCAGCAGCTGGAGGTCTGGGGACGAGCAGTACTTC
. | . | TRBJ1-2 | TRBV3-1/TRBV3-2 | CASSPTQGYGYTF | TGTGCCAGCAGCCCTACTCAGGGATATGGCTACACCTTC
. | TRBD1 | TRBJ2-2 | TRBV24-1 | CATRGTGDTGELFF | TGTGCCACCAGGGGGACAGGCGACACCGGGGAGCTGTTTTTT
. | . | TRBJ2-1 | TRBV6-2/TRBV6-3 | CASSYSNLKRNEQFF | TGTGCCAGCAGTTACTCGAACCTAAAACGGAATGAGCAGTTCTTC
. | TRBD2 | TRBJ2-1 | TRBV11-2 | CASSLIVAGGRNEQFF | TGTGCCAGCAGCTTAATCGTAGCGGGGGGGAGGAATGAGCAGTTCTTC
. | . | TRBJ1-2 | TRBV7-2 | CASSLVGSGKSSYGYTF | TGTGCCAGCAGCTTAGTCGGGTCGGGGAAGAGTAGCTATGGCTACACCTTC
. | TRBD1 | TRBJ1-4 | TRBV28 | CASSFLRQGTNEKLFF | TGTGCCAGCAGTTTTCTAAGACAGGGGACTAATGAAAAACTGTTTTTT
once | . | TRBJ1-6 | TRBV6-5 | CASSYSRFGESPLHF | TGTGCCAGCAGTTACTCGCGTTTTGGGGAGTCACCCCTCCACTTT
. | . | TRBJ2-3 | TRBV6-5 | CASSYEGTPTDTQYF | TGTGCCAGCAGTTACGAGGGCACGCCCACAGATACGCAGTATTTT
. | TRBD1 | TRBJ1-6 | TRBV19 | CASSMTGNSPLHF | TGTGCCAGTAGTATGACAGGGAACTCACCCCTCCACTTT
. | . | TRBJ1-4 | TRBV5-1 | CASSTGPRVGSEKLFF | TGCGCCAGCAGTACGGGCCCGAGGGTAGGAAGTGAAAAACTGTTTTTT
. | . | TRBJ1-4 | TRBV19 | CASSIGDTREKLFF | TGTGCCAGTAGTATAGGGGACACGCGAGAAAAACTGTTTTTT
. | . | TRBJ1-4 | TRBV30 | CAWRTPGGGEKLFF | TGTGCCTGGAGAACCCCTGGAGGAGGTGAAAAACTGTTTTTT
. | TRBD1 | TRBJ1-2 | TRBV6-5 | CASRSLGTGGGYTF | TGTGCCAGCAGAAGCCTCGGGACAGGTGGTGGCTACACCTTC
. | TRBD1 | TRBJ1-3 | TRBV5-6 | CASSDARTGGNTIYF | TGTGCCAGCAGCGACGCACGGACAGGGGGAAACACCATATATTTT
. | TRBD2 | TRBJ2-1 | TRBV7-9 | CASSLGLAGGLGEQFF | TGTGCCAGCAGCTTAGGACTAGCGGGGGGCCTGGGTGAGCAGTTCTTC
. | . | TRBJ2-6 | TRBV2 | CASSGRGAGANVLTF | TGTGCCAGCAGCGGCAGGGGTGCTGGGGCCAACGTCCTGACTTTC
. | . | TRBJ1-5 | TRBV28 | CASSLKGVGSNQPQHF | TGTGCCAGCAGTTTAAAAGGGGTAGGTAGCAATCAGCCCCAGCATTTT
once | . | TRBJ2-2 | TRBV27 | CASSTIRGTGELFF | TGTGCCAGCAGTACCATCAGGGGCACCGGGGAGCTGTTTTTT
. | . | TRBJ1-2 | TRBV5-1 | CASSWGQSYGYTF | TGCGCCAGCAGCTGGGGGCAGAGCTATGGCTACACCTTC
. | TRBD1 | TRBJ1-1 | TRBV19 | CASSTTGQGWFTEAFF | TGTGCCAGTAGTACCACGGGACAGGGTTGGTTCACTGAAGCTTTCTTT
. | . | TRBJ2-3 | TRBV7-9 | CASSLAGAITDTQYF | TGTGCCAGCAGCTTAGCTGGGGCGATTACAGATACGCAGTATTTT
. | TRBD1 | TRBJ2-1 | TRBV28 | CASSSPTGGPYNEQFF | TGTGCCAGCAGTTCCCCGACAGGGGGCCCCTACAATGAGCAGTTCTTC
. | . | TRBJ2-2 | TRBV27 | CASSGSRFTGELFF | TGTGCCAGCAGTGGTTCTAGATTCACCGGGGAGCTGTTTTTT
. | . | TRBJ2-3 | TRBV5-1 | CASSDGQGHTDTQYF | TGCGCCAGCAGCGATGGTCAGGGACACACAGATACGCAGTATTTT
few | . | TRBJ1-1 | TRBV6-5 | CASQGGNTEAFF | TGTGCCAGCCAAGGAGGGAACACTGAAGCTTTCTTT
. | . | TRBJ2-1 | TRBV28 | CASTGGPGTYNEQFF | TGTGCCAGCACAGGGGGGCCGGGAACCTACAATGAGCAGTTCTTC
. | TRBD1 | TRBJ1-2 | TRBV27 | CASSSPDRRGGYTF | TGTGCCAGCAGTTCACCGGACAGGAGGGGTGGCTACACCTTC
once | . | TRBJ2-2 | TRBV3-1/TRBV3-2 | CASSQDGEAARWSGELFF | TGTGCCAGCAGCCAAGATGGGGAAGCGGCACGGTGGTCCGGGGAGCTGTTTTTT
. | TRBD1 | TRBJ1-4 | TRBV6-1 | CASSEPGQGSEKLFF | TGTGCCAGCAGTGAACCGGGACAGGGAAGTGAAAAACTGTTTTTT
. | . | TRBJ2-3 | TRBV19 | CASSDWANTRTDTQYF | TGTGCCAGTAGCGATTGGGCTAACACCCGCACAGATACGCAGTATTTT
. | . | TRBJ1-2 | TRBV6-5 | CASSPQGRVGYTF | TGTGCCAGCAGTCCCCAGGGTAGAGTAGGCTACACCTTC
. | . | TRBJ2-1 | TRBV24-1 | CATSHSEPTYNEQFF | TGTGCCACCAGTCATAGCGAGCCAACCTACAATGAGCAGTTCTTC
. | . | TRBJ1-3 | TRBV12-3/TRBV12-4 | CASSLSGANTIYF | TGTGCCAGCAGTTTAAGCGGGGCAAACACCATATATTTT
. | . | TRBJ1-1 | TRBV11-2 | CASSLHQGMNTEAFF | TGTGCCAGCAGCTTACATCAGGGGATGAACACTGAAGCTTTCTTT
. | . | TRBJ1-3 | TRBV5-1 | CASSLTMRSGNTIYF | TGCGCCAGCAGCTTGACCATGAGGTCTGGAAACACCATATATTTT
. | . | TRBJ1-5 | TRBV6-5 | CASSWADRPWPQHF | TGTGCCAGCAGCTGGGCAGATCGCCCTTGGCCCCAGCATTTT
. | TRBD1 | TRBJ1-6 | TRBV28 | CASSRTGEPSPLHF | TGTGCCAGCAGTCGCACAGGGGAGCCTTCACCCCTCCACTTT
. | . | TRBJ2-1 | TRBV16 | CASSQTSPTVYNEQFF | TGTGCCAGCAGCCAAACCTCCCCGACAGTCTACAATGAGCAGTTCTTC
once | . | TRBJ1-3 | TRBV2 | CASSVQGLGNTIYF | TGTGCCAGCAGTGTCCAGGGTCTTGGAAACACCATATATTTT
. | TRBD1 | TRBJ2-4 | TRBV5-1 | CASSQPSGTGVNIQYF | TGCGCCAGCAGCCAGCCGTCCGGGACAGGGGTTAACATTCAGTACTTC
. | . | TRBJ2-7 | TRBV13 | CASSFRESEQYF | TGTGCCAGCAGCTTTCGGGAGTCCGAGCAGTACTTC
. | TRBD2 | TRBJ2-1 | TRBV13 | CASSSLDRLAGGNEQFF | TGTGCCAGCAGCTCCCTCGATAGACTAGCGGGAGGCAATGAGCAGTTCTTC
. | TRBD1 | TRBJ2-3 | TRBV5-1 | CASSSVTGKADTQYF | TGCGCCAGCAGCTCCGTGACAGGGAAGGCAGATACGCAGTATTTT
few | . | TRBJ2-7 | TRBV14 | CASSQNRGGAYEQYF | TGTGCCAGCAGCCAAAATAGGGGAGGCGCCTACGAGCAGTACTTC
. | . | TRBJ1-3 | TRBV28 | CASSDRQAGNTIYF | TGTGCCAGCAGTGATCGACAGGCTGGAAACACCATATATTTT
. | . | TRBJ2-6 | TRBV19 | CASRFDSSGANVLTF | TGTGCCAGTAGATTTGACAGCTCTGGGGCCAACGTCCTGACTTTC
. | . | TRBJ2-2 | TRBV19 | CASSMGSGNQGPGELFF | TGTGCCAGTAGTATGGGTTCAGGGAACCAAGGCCCCGGGGAGCTGTTTTTT
. | . | TRBJ2-7 | TRBV21-1 | CASSKVAQQESVGYEQYF | TGTGCCAGCAGCAAAGTTGCCCAACAGGAATCGGTGGGCTACGAGCAGTACTTC